One and the same sample provided the 25 T cell receptor beta chains below, sequenced in a study of OX40 agonist ivuxolimab in advanced cancers. Sequencing was performed with immunoSEQ multiplex PCR; in TCRdb, only in-frame clones are kept and a portion is missing. The data contain tens of thousands of clones, about nine tenths of them singletons. The sequencing used CD4+ or CD8+ T cells sorted from blood, collected in a trial of the OX40 agonist ivuxolimab. These receptors all come from an adult with an advanced solid tumor such as melanoma, head and neck, liver or kidney cancer.

J is TRBJ2-7 and V is TRBV19; the D gene is possibly TRBD2 (7 bases). The CDR3 runs 16 residues. Germline V CDR1 and CDR2: LNHDA, SQIVND (reference sequence). The V end lost 5 bases, the J end lost 2 bases, and 19 bases lay between the germline ends. The CDR3 nucleotides read TGTGCCAGTAGTTCCATTTGGGGGGGCAGGGCCTACGAGCAGTACTTC. Amino acids: CASSSIWGGRAYEQYF. Based on the CDR3 plus reference TRBV19 and TRBJ2-7, the full variable domain is DGGITQSPKYLFRKEGQNVTLSCEQNLNHDAMYWYRQDPGQGLRLIYYSQIVNDFQKGDIAEGYSVSREKKESFPLTVTSAQKNPTAFYLCASSSIWGGRAYEQYFGPGTRLTVT.

This clone was seen more than once but under ten times. The genes are TRBV5-1 and TRBJ1-2; weak D call: TRBD1 (5 bases). The CDR3 totals 13 residues. Trimming pared 0 bases from V and 8 bases from J, leaving 11 bases between. CDR1 and CDR2 from the germline V gene are SGHRS and YFSETQ. The CDR3 sequence is CASSLAQGWGYTF. The CDR3 nucleotides read TGCGCCAGCAGCTTGGCGCAGGGTTGGGGCTACACCTTC.

This clone was picked up a small number of times. The chain has TRBV19 and TRBJ1-1; D not certain. The CDR3 has 13 residues. Trimming removed 6 bases at V and 1 base at J, with 9 bases between. CDR1 and CDR2 from the germline V gene are LNHDA and SQIVND (reference sequence). The CDR3 DNA reads TGTGCCAGTAGGCCGAGAGAGAACACTGAAGCTTTCTTT. Translated, it gives CASRPRENTEAFF.

The chain carries TRBV19 and TRBJ2-5, with 12 bases matching TRBD2. Per germline, CDR1 LNHDA and CDR2 SQIVND (reference sequence). The CDR3 has 17 amino acids. Trimming at V came to 5 bases and at J to 1 base, leaving 8 bases not matched to a gene. DNA of the CDR3: TGTGCCAGTAGTCCAATCTGGACTAGCGGGATCCAAGAGACCCAGTACTTC. It codes for CASSPIWTSGIQETQYF.

The chain uses TRBV18 and TRBJ2-7, with D possibly being TRBD1 (6 bases). Germline CDR1 is KGHSH and CDR2 is LQKENI. CDR3 length equals 15 residues. The V and J ends lost 3 bases and 4 bases respectively, with 16 bases between them. CDR3 region: CASSPDQGSYYEQYF. The DNA of the CDR3 is TGTGCCAGCTCACCCGATCAGGGGTCCTATTACGAGCAGTACTTC.

J is TRBJ2-2 and V is TRBV19; 9 positions agree with TRBD1. The V and J ends lost 5 bases and 1 base, in that order; junction bases with no gene match: 8. Germline V CDR1 and CDR2: LNHDA, SQIVND (reference sequence). The CDR3 covers 17 residues. CDR3 in amino acids: CASSSRQGVGNTGELFF. CDR3 bases: TGTGCCAGTAGTTCTCGACAGGGGGTAGGGAACACCGGGGAGCTGTTTTTT.

The chain couples TRBV5-1 to TRBJ1-4, with 8 bases matching TRBD1. Germline CDR1 is SGHRS and CDR2 is YFSETQ. The CDR3 sequence is 17 residues long. V was pared by 2 bases and J by 4 bases, with 10 bases of the junction left unmatched. CDR3 DNA sequence: TGCGCCAGCAGCTTCGGGGCAGGGGGCGCCGGTAATGAAAAACTGTTTTTT. Amino acids: CASSFGAGGAGNEKLFF.

The chain couples TRBV10-2 to TRBJ2-1, with D hard to call. This CDR3 is built from 11 residues. Trimming removed 5 bases from V and 5 bases from J, with 4 bases in between. CDR1 and CDR2 from the germline V gene are WSHSY and SAAADI. For the CDR3, the DNA is TGCGCCAGCAGTCCGAACAATGAGCAGTTCTTC. As protein: CASSPNNEQFF.

This chain links TRBV18 with TRBJ2-5, with 10 bases aligning to TRBD1. This CDR3 has 15 residues. V lost 2 bases to trimming and J lost 4 bases; unmatched junction nucleotides: 4. Germline V gene data show CDR1 as KGHSH and CDR2 as LQKENI. The DNA of the CDR3 is TGTGCCAGCTCACCAACGACAGGGGGCTCAGAGACCCAGTACTTC. Encoded protein: CASSPTTGGSETQYF.

The V call is TRBV18, the J call TRBJ1-1; 9 bases align to TRBD1. CDR3 length: 14 amino acids. With 5 bases clipped from V and 4 bases from J, the junction kept 5 bases outside the gene matches. Germline V lookup: CDR1 KGHSH, CDR2 LQKENI. The CDR3 spells CASSTGQGITEAFF. The CDR3 coding sequence is TGTGCCAGCTCAACGGGACAGGGAATCACTGAAGCTTTCTTT.

The genes are TRBV7-6 and TRBJ2-3; 7 bases are shared with TRBD1. V dropped 5 bases and J dropped 8; count of bases not matched to a gene: 16. Germline loops: CDR1 SGHVS, CDR2 FNYEAQ. This CDR3 spans 16 amino acids. The CDR3 protein is CASSATPLEGAGTQYF. The CDR3 DNA sequence: TGTGCCAGCAGCGCAACTCCCTTAGAGGGGGCGGGTACGCAGTATTTT. The full variable domain, in which reference TRBV7-6 and TRBJ2-3 provide the parts outside the CDR3, is GAGVSQSPRYKVTKRGQDVALRCDPISGHVSLYWYRQALGQGPEFLTYFNYEAQQDKSGLPNDRFSAERPEGSISTLTIQRTEQRDSAMYRCASSATPLEGAGTQYFGPGTRLTVL.

The CDR3 nucleotides read TGTGCCTGGAGTGTAGGACTAGCGGTGACAGATACGCAGTATTTT. Protein: CAWSVGLAVTDTQYF. The chain joins TRBV30 to TRBJ2-3; 10 bases align to TRBD2. The CDR3 contains 15 residues. The germline V gene encodes CDR1 GTSNPN and CDR2 SVGIG (reference sequence). Trimming removed 0 bases from V and 3 bases from J; junction bases left unmatched: 3.

The chain links TRBV5-4 to TRBJ2-7; 8 bases match TRBD2. CDR3 size: 16 residues. The V gene's germline CDR1 is SGHNT and CDR2 YYREEE (reference sequence). The V segment lost 3 bases and the J segment 1 base; nucleotides outside the gene matches: 9. The CDR3 bases are TGTGCCAGCAGCTATGGGCCGGGAGGGCCTTCCTACGAGCAGTACTTC. Translated, it gives CASSYGPGGPSYEQYF.

The chain couples TRBV5-1 to TRBJ1-1; D remains unclear. The CDR3 spans 13 residues. CDR1 and CDR2 from the germline V gene are SGHRS and YFSETQ. V lost 7 bases, J lost 3 bases, and 13 bases lay in between. CDR3 nucleotides: TGCGCCAGCGGGGAGGGCTCGTACACTGAAGCTTTCTTT. It codes for CASGEGSYTEAFF.

The chain recombines TRBV19 with TRBJ1-2, with D tentatively TRBD1 (5 bases). Germline CDR1 LNHDA, CDR2 SQIVND (reference sequence). V was shortened by 3 bases and J by 6 bases, with 11 bases between the two germline ends. The CDR3 extends over 13 amino acids. CDR3 bases: TGTGCCAGTAGTATCCGGGACTGGGATGGCTACACCTTC. Its translation is CASSIRDWDGYTF.

The gene calls are TRBV7-3 and TRBJ2-3; no reliable D call. Germline V lookup: CDR1 SGHTA, CDR2 FQGTGA. This CDR3 region has 14 residues. V was cut by 2 bases and J by 0 bases, with 6 bases left in between. The CDR3 loop is CASSLQHSTDTQYF. The CDR3 DNA is TGTGCCAGCAGCTTACAGCACAGCACAGATACGCAGTATTTT.

The gene calls are TRBV29-1 and TRBJ1-2, with D tentatively TRBD1 (5 bases). Germline V CDR1 and CDR2: SQVTM, ANQGSEA. The length of the CDR3 is 12 residues. The V end was cut by 1 base, the J end by 8 bases, with 11 bases between. CDR3 DNA sequence: TGCAGCGTTGAAGGTCGGCAGGGCGGCTACACCTTC. The encoded protein is CSVEGRQGGYTF. Full variable domain (missing parts from reference TRBV29-1 and TRBJ1-2): SAVISQKPSRDICQRGTSLTIQCQVDSQVTMMFWYRQQPGQSLTLIATANQGSEATYESGFVIDKFPISRPNLTFSTLTVSNMSPEDSSIYLCSVEGRQGGYTFGSGTRLTVV.

CDR3 protein: CASSGTSGSRSYNEQFF. CDR3 nucleotide sequence: TGTGCCAGCAGTGGGACTAGCGGGAGTCGATCCTACAATGAGCAGTTCTTC. V gene TRBV6-1 combines with J gene TRBJ2-1; 13 bases fit TRBD2. V lost 4 bases, J lost 1 base, and 4 bases stayed unmatched. CDR1 is MNHNS and CDR2 is SASEGT in the germline V gene. This CDR3 has 17 amino acids.

This rearrangement joins TRBV19 to TRBJ1-2; possibly TRBD1 for D (5 bases). Trimming pared 4 bases from V and 4 bases from J, leaving 22 bases between. CDR1 and CDR2 (germline): LNHDA, SQIVND (reference sequence). CDR3 size: 17 residues. Here the CDR3 reads CASSRTGEGSRSYGYTF. In DNA, the CDR3 is TGTGCCAGTAGTAGAACGGGGGAGGGAAGTAGATCCTATGGCTACACCTTC. Combining the CDR3 with reference TRBV19 and TRBJ1-2 gives the whole variable domain DGGITQSPKYLFRKEGQNVTLSCEQNLNHDAMYWYRQDPGQGLRLIYYSQIVNDFQKGDIAEGYSVSREKKESFPLTVTSAQKNPTAFYLCASSRTGEGSRSYGYTFGSGTRLTVV.

Turning to this clone: Different DNA sequences within this sample yield the same CDR3. The J gene is TRBJ1-5, the V gene TRBV28; D is perhaps TRBD1 (5 bases). Germline CDR1 reads MDHEN; CDR2 reads SYDVKM. V lost 2 bases and J lost 7, with 12 bases in between. The CDR3 covers 14 residues. The CDR3 is CASSLSQGGQPQHF. CDR3 nucleotide sequence: TGTGCCAGCAGTTTAAGTCAGGGAGGCCAGCCCCAGCATTTT.

This chain links TRBV5-5 with TRBJ2-1; 16 nucleotides agree with TRBD2. The CDR3 runs to 19 residues. Trimming at V came to 5 bases and at J to 12 bases, leaving 20 bases not matched to a gene. Germline lookup yields CDR1 SGHKS and CDR2 YYEKEE (reference sequence). Here the CDR3 reads CASSRFQPGLAGGPRAQFF. In DNA form, the CDR3 reads TGTGCCAGCAGTCGTTTTCAGCCGGGACTAGCGGGAGGGCCTCGGGCGCAGTTCTTC.

The chain links TRBV7-2 to TRBJ2-3; D ambiguous. Germline CDR1 SGHTA, CDR2 FQGNSA. The CDR3 length is 12 residues. The V gene lost 2 bases and the J gene lost 2 bases, with 2 bases spanning the gap. CDR3 DNA sequence: TGTGCCAGCAGCTTATACACAGATACGCAGTATTTT. As protein: CASSLYTDTQYF.

The rearrangement joins TRBV30 to TRBJ2-1, with 9 bases aligning to TRBD1. Germline CDR1 GTSNPN, CDR2 SVGIG (reference sequence). V was clipped by 2 bases and J by 6 bases; unmatched bases: 5. The CDR3 is 14 amino acids. The chain's CDR3 is CAWSRGTGTNEQFF. The CDR3 bases are TGTGCCTGGAGTCGCGGGACAGGGACCAATGAGCAGTTCTTC.

The table lists this clone with a count of one. The V gene is TRBV6-5, the J gene TRBJ2-3; D gene unclear. The germline V gene encodes CDR1 MNHEY and CDR2 SVGAGI. The CDR3 is made up of 12 amino acids. V gave up 5 bases and J gave up 12 bases, with 15 bases separating them. CDR3 in DNA: TGTGCCAGCAGTCCCCCAAGGGCCCGCCAGTATTTT. Its translation is CASSPPRARQYF.

The chain employs TRBV21-1 and TRBJ1-2; the table assigns TRBD1, which was not confirmed against the DNA. TRBV21-1 is annotated as a pseudogene. The CDR3 totals 19 residues. Written as DNA, the CDR3 is TGTGCCAGCAGCAAATCCGAAGGACAGGGAGGCGAGGGGAACTATGGCTACACCTTC. This encodes CASSKSEGQGGEGNYGYTF.